These 30 T cell receptor beta chains originate from one sample sequenced in a study of T cells after yellow fever vaccination. Via MiXCR, TCRdb re-called the 5' RACE reads, giving one row per CDR3 protein. The sample carries roughly 310,000 distinct CDR3 sequences, around 4% recorded once. Sample: PBMCs, taken on the day of the yellow fever booster vaccination. These TCRs come from a man aged 18 to 29 who received the YFV17D yellow fever vaccine.

This clonotype has at least ten counts. The chain combines TRBV10-3 with TRBJ2-5; D is possibly TRBD1 (5 bases). CDR1 and CDR2 (germline): ENHRY, SYGVKD. CDR3 length equals 15 residues. The V and J ends lost 0 bases and 4 bases respectively, with 12 bases between them. The CDR3 is CAISESNQGRETQYF. The CDR3, as DNA: TGTGCCATCAGTGAGTCGAATCAGGGAAGAGAGACCCAGTACTTC.

This clonotype was counted ten times or more. The J gene is TRBJ2-3, the V gene TRBV18; D remains ambiguous. CDR3 length: 11 residues. V lost 6 bases and J lost 2, with 3 bases in between. CDR1 KGHSH and CDR2 LQKENI come from the germline V gene. The chain's CDR3 is CASSPTDTQYF. CDR3 coding DNA: TGTGCCAGCTCTCCCACAGATACGCAGTATTTT.

This clonotype appeared many times. This chain uses TRBV20-1 with TRBJ2-3; 7 bases agree with TRBD2. Trimming at V came to 0 bases and at J to 3 bases, leaving 12 bases not matched to a gene. Per the germline V gene, CDR1 is DFQATT and CDR2 is SNEGSKA (reference sequence). This CDR3 has 17 amino acids. The CDR3 region is CSARDFLSSGGTDTQYF. CDR3 DNA sequence: TGCAGTGCTAGAGATTTCCTATCCTCCGGGGGGACAGATACGCAGTATTTT.

This clonotype was detected a few times. The rearrangement joins TRBV5-1 to TRBJ2-3; tentatively, D is TRBD1 (6 bases). The V gene lost 7 bases and the J gene lost 4 bases, with 22 bases spanning the gap. Germline loops: CDR1 SGHRS, CDR2 YFSETQ. CDR3 length: 16 amino acids. The CDR3: CASEKVTGIGADTQYF. As DNA, the CDR3 is TGCGCCAGCGAGAAAGTCACAGGGATCGGCGCAGATACGCAGTATTTT.

This clonotype was observed many times. The V call is TRBV7-9, the J call TRBJ1-6; D gene uncertain. Trimming removed 5 bases at V and 2 bases at J, with 7 bases between. Germline V lookup: CDR1 SEHNR, CDR2 FQNEAQ (reference sequence). This CDR3 has 14 residues. CDR3 loop: CASSPGPYNSPLHF. The CDR3 nucleotides read TGTGCCAGCAGCCCAGGTCCCTATAATTCACCCCTCCACTTT. Variable domain in full (rest from reference TRBV7-9 and TRBJ1-6): DTGVSQNPRHKITKRGQNVTFRCDPISEHNRLYWYRQTLGQGPEFLTYFQNEAQLEKSRLLSDRFSAERPKGSFSTLEIQRTEQGDSAMYLCASSPGPYNSPLHFGNGTRLTVT.

This clonotype was counted many times. The rearrangement uses TRBV5-1 and TRBJ2-2; 9 positions match TRBD1. Germline V gene lookup returns CDR1 SGHRS and CDR2 YFSETQ. With V trimmed by 3 bases and J by 6 bases, 6 bases remained unmatched. This CDR3 spans 15 amino acids. CDR3 in amino acids: CASSSGQGSPGELFF. In DNA form, the CDR3 reads TGCGCCAGCAGCTCGGGACAGGGCAGCCCCGGGGAGCTGTTTTTT.

The chain joins TRBV4-3 to TRBJ2-1, with 9 nucleotides matching TRBD1. Trimming removed 1 base from V and 1 base from J; junction bases left unmatched: 5. From germline, CDR1 is LGHNA and CDR2 YSLEER. The CDR3 length is 17 residues. This CDR3 reads CASSQALGTGSYNEQFF. The CDR3 DNA is TGCGCCAGCAGCCAAGCCCTGGGGACAGGGTCCTACAATGAGCAGTTCTTC.

This clonotype was observed many times. This chain links TRBV10-3 with TRBJ2-2; D unclear. V dropped 6 bases and J dropped 4 bases, with 6 bases sitting between them. CDR3 size: 12 residues. The V gene's germline CDR1 is ENHRY and CDR2 SYGVKD. CDR3 DNA sequence: TGTGCCATCAGGGGCCTCACCGGGGAGCTGTTTTTT. Protein: CAIRGLTGELFF.

This clonotype was recorded a few times. V is TRBV7-2 and J is TRBJ2-7; 8 bases agree with TRBD1. This CDR3 has 14 amino acids. Looked up from germline, CDR1 is SGHTA and CDR2 is FQGNSA. Losses at the gene ends were 3 bases for V and 1 base for J; bases not matched to a gene: 2. This chain's CDR3 is CASSFQGASYEQYF. The CDR3 coding sequence is TGTGCCAGCAGCTTCCAGGGGGCTTCCTACGAGCAGTACTTC.

This clonotype was seen more than once but under ten times. The gene calls are TRBV5-4 and TRBJ2-1; possible D gene TRBD1, 6 bases. The V gene's germline CDR1 is SGHNT and CDR2 YYREEE (reference sequence). This CDR3 region has 13 residues. Trimming left V 4 bases short and J 5 bases short, with 10 bases between. The CDR3, as DNA: TGTGCCAGCAGCGGGGACAACCACAATGAGCAGTTCTTC. Translating it yields CASSGDNHNEQFF.

This clonotype has just a few counts. The rearrangement joins TRBV10-3 to TRBJ2-7; possible D gene TRBD1, 5 bases. Trimming cost V 0 bases and J 5 bases, with 5 bases left between them. This CDR3 region has 12 residues. Per the germline V gene, CDR1 is ENHRY and CDR2 is SYGVKD. The CDR3 nucleotides are TGTGCCATCAGTGAGTCGGACAACGAGCAGTACGTC. Translating gives CAISESDNEQYV.

The genes are TRBV27 and TRBJ1-2; D call uncertain. Germline V gene data show CDR1 as MNHEY and CDR2 as SMNVEV (reference sequence). The CDR3 consists of 14 residues. The ends were cut back, 5 bases at V and 4 bases at J, with 14 bases in the middle. CDR3 sequence: CASSPRGSGYGYTF. CDR3 sequence (DNA): TGTGCCAGCAGTCCCCGAGGGTCGGGCTATGGCTACACCTTC.

This clonotype was detected only a few times. This sequence joins TRBV3-1 and TRBJ1-6; no clear D gene. CDR3 length: 15 amino acids. V was shortened by 2 bases and J by 4 bases, with 9 bases between the two germline ends. Germline CDR1 reads LGHDT; CDR2 reads YNNKEL (reference sequence). The CDR3 sequence: CASSQSDVYNSPLHF. For the CDR3, the DNA is TGTGCCAGCAGCCAATCCGATGTGTATAATTCACCCCTCCACTTT.

This clonotype was counted ten times or more. V gene TRBV7-8 combines with J gene TRBJ1-6; 7 positions agree with TRBD1. The CDR3 contains 14 residues. Germline V CDR1 and CDR2: SGHVS, FQNEAQ. The V gene end was trimmed by 3 bases and the J gene end by 8 bases; junction bases not matched to a gene: 4. The CDR3 nucleotides read TGTGCCAGCAGCTTGGACAGGATTTATTCACCCCTCCACTTT. It is translated as CASSLDRIYSPLHF.

This chain joins TRBV20-1 and TRBJ1-1; weak D call: TRBD1 (5 bases). Deletions cut 0 bases from V and 1 base from J, with 9 bases between. The V gene's germline CDR1 is DFQATT and CDR2 SNEGSKA (reference sequence). This CDR3 comprises 14 residues. The CDR3 nucleotides read TGCAGTGCTAGAGAATATGGGGGGAACACTGAAGCTTTCTTT. It encodes CSAREYGGNTEAFF.

The V gene is TRBV5-6, the J gene TRBJ2-1, with D possibly being TRBD2 (6 bases). The germline gives CDR1 SGHDT, CDR2 YYEEEE. CDR3 size: 14 residues. V lost 0 bases and J lost 7, with 11 bases in between. The CDR3 region is CASSLASVSNEQFF. The DNA of the CDR3 is TGTGCCAGCAGCTTGGCTAGCGTGTCAAATGAGCAGTTCTTC. Variable domain in full (rest from reference TRBV5-6 and TRBJ2-1): DAGVTQSPTHLIKTRGQQVTLRCSPKSGHDTVSWYQQALGQGPQFIFQYYEEEERQRGNFPDRFSGHQFPNYSSELNVNALLLGDSALYLCASSLASVSNEQFFGPGTRLTVL.

This clonotype was detected ten times or more. The V gene is TRBV9, the J gene TRBJ2-1; 8 nucleotides line up with TRBD2. The CDR3 runs to 19 residues. The trim removed 0 bases at V and 1 base at J, leaving 12 bases unmatched. CDR1 is SGDLS, CDR2 YYNGEE, per germline. This CDR3 reads CASSVGVAGTYESYNEQFF. The DNA for the CDR3 is TGTGCCAGCAGCGTAGGAGTAGCGGGGACCTATGAATCCTACAATGAGCAGTTCTTC.

This clonotype appeared a few times. The V and J genes are TRBV19 and TRBJ2-3, with 7 bases aligning to TRBD1. The CDR3 runs to 15 residues. With 5 bases clipped from V and 4 bases from J, the junction kept 9 bases outside the gene matches. Germline lookup yields CDR1 LNHDA and CDR2 SQIVND (reference sequence). CDR3 sequence (DNA): TGTGCCAGTAGTCCCGGGGACAGTATGTCAGATACGCAGTATTTT. Its protein is CASSPGDSMSDTQYF.

The rearrangement uses TRBV20-1 and TRBJ1-1; D gene unclear. Germline V gene data show CDR1 as DFQATT and CDR2 as SNEGSKA (reference sequence). Trimming took off 3 bases at V and 1 base at J, with 12 bases between the two ends. This CDR3 is built from 14 residues. The CDR3 region is CSASGDSANTEAFF. For the CDR3, the DNA is TGCAGTGCTAGTGGGGATTCAGCGAACACTGAAGCTTTCTTT.

This clonotype was found a few times. The J gene is TRBJ2-6, the V gene TRBV6-1; D is possibly TRBD1 or TRBD2 (5 bases each). The ends were cut back, 6 bases at V and 0 bases at J, with 12 bases in the middle. The CDR3 totals 16 residues. Germline values: CDR1 MNHNS, CDR2 SASEGT. The CDR3 here is CASRPGRTSGANVLTF. CDR3 nucleotides: TGTGCCAGCAGACCGGGACGGACCTCTGGGGCCAACGTCCTGACTTTC.

The chain combines TRBV25-1 with TRBJ2-3; the D gene could be TRBD1 or TRBD2 (5 bases each). The CDR3 consists of 15 residues. V was cut by 4 bases and J by 1 base, with 12 bases left in between. Germline CDR1 MGHDK, CDR2 SYGVNS. CDR3 DNA sequence: TGTGCCAGCAGTGTCCGGGACCCGCGCACAGATACGCAGTATTTT. This translates into CASSVRDPRTDTQYF.

The chain links TRBV18 to TRBJ2-1; D is unresolved. From germline, CDR1 is KGHSH and CDR2 LQKENI. The ends were cut back, 0 bases at V and 6 bases at J, with 6 bases in the middle. The CDR3 runs 13 residues. CDR3: CASSPPPGNEQFF. As DNA, the CDR3 is TGTGCCAGCTCACCACCCCCGGGCAATGAGCAGTTCTTC.

This clonotype was detected many times. The genes are TRBV7-2 and TRBJ1-5; a possible D gene is TRBD1 (5 bases). The CDR3 is made up of 15 amino acids. V shed 5 bases and J shed 1 base, with 12 bases lying between them. CDR1 is SGHTA and CDR2 is FQGNSA in the germline V gene. The CDR3 loop is CASSPGGASNQPQHF. The CDR3 coding sequence is TGTGCCAGCAGCCCCGGCGGGGCCAGCAATCAGCCCCAGCATTTT.

This clonotype was picked up a small number of times. This chain joins TRBV5-4 and TRBJ1-2; perhaps TRBD1 as D (5 bases). This CDR3 contains 14 residues. Deletions cut 2 bases from V and 2 bases from J, with 10 bases between. CDR1 and CDR2 from the germline V gene are SGHNT and YYREEE (reference sequence). This CDR3 reads CASSFMEGNYGYTF. The DNA of the CDR3 is TGTGCCAGCAGCTTTATGGAGGGGAACTATGGCTACACCTTC.

The sample holds a few counts of this clonotype. The chain couples TRBV30 to TRBJ1-1; D ambiguous. Germline CDR1 reads GTSNPN; CDR2 reads SVGIG (reference sequence). V dropped 3 bases and J dropped 0 bases, with 2 bases sitting between them. This CDR3 has 11 amino acids. This CDR3 is CAWSVNTEAFF. CDR3 DNA sequence: TGTGCCTGGAGCGTGAACACTGAAGCTTTCTTT. Together with reference TRBV30 and TRBJ1-1, the CDR3 gives the full variable domain: SQTIHQWPATLVQPVGSPLSLECTVEGTSNPNLYWYRQAAGRGLQLLFYSVGIGQISSEVPQNLSASRPQDRQFILSSKKLLLSDSGFYLCAWSVNTEAFFGQGTRLTVV.

The sample holds many counts of this clonotype. The V gene is TRBV18, the J gene TRBJ2-7; a weak D match, TRBD2 (5 bases). Trimming removed 3 bases from V and 6 bases from J, with 15 bases in between. Germline CDR1 is KGHSH and CDR2 is LQKENI. This CDR3 is built from 14 residues. CDR3 protein: CASSPGVTLGEQYF. DNA for the CDR3: TGTGCCAGCTCACCCGGGGTGACGCTAGGCGAGCAGTACTTC.

This clonotype showed up just a few times. The genes are TRBV5-1 and TRBJ1-4, with D tentatively TRBD1 (6 bases). Looked up from germline, CDR1 is SGHRS and CDR2 is YFSETQ. Trimming pared 0 bases from V and 4 bases from J, leaving 13 bases between. This CDR3 contains 16 residues. The CDR3 region has the DNA TGCGCCAGCAGCTTGGCTGGAGGGGGGATTAATGAAAAACTGTTTTTT. Its translation is CASSLAGGGINEKLFF. The variable domain in full, completed from reference TRBV5-1 and TRBJ1-4, reads KAGVTQTPRYLIKTRGQQVTLSCSPISGHRSVSWYQQTPGQGLQFLFEYFSETQRNKGNFPGRFSGRQFSNSRSEMNVSTLELGDSALYLCASSLAGGGINEKLFFGSGTQLSVL.

This clonotype was seen ten or more times. The CDR3 protein is CASSAQGAWEKLFF. The CDR3 DNA is TGTGCCAGCAGTGCCCAGGGGGCTTGGGAAAAACTGTTTTTT. V and J are TRBV28 and TRBJ1-4, with TRBD1 matching 8 bases. V gave up 5 bases and J gave up 8 bases; unmatched junction bases: 7. The CDR3 spans 14 residues. Per germline, CDR1 MDHEN and CDR2 SYDVKM.

Comment on this clonotype: A junction end diverges from the germline sequence, so it may reflect a read error. This chain links TRBV11-2 with TRBJ2-7; tentatively, D is TRBD1 (5 bases). The CDR3 consists of 18 residues. Germline V gene data show CDR1 as SGHAT and CDR2 as FQNNGV. CDR3 loop: CASSLVRSSITGMNELYF. The CDR3 DNA sequence: TGTGCCAGCAGCTTAGTCCGCTCTAGTATAACAGGAATGAACGAGCTGTACTTC.

This clonotype was counted between two and nine times. CDR3 in DNA: TGTGCCAGCAGCTTAATGATCAGCGGGACCGGGGCCAACGTCCTGACTTTC. It specifies CASSLMISGTGANVLTF. The V gene is TRBV7-6, the J gene TRBJ2-6; 7 bases are shared with TRBD2. After removal of 2 bases from V and 4 bases from J, the junction contained 8 bases not matched to a gene. This CDR3 spans 17 amino acids. Germline CDR1 is SGHVS and CDR2 is FNYEAQ.